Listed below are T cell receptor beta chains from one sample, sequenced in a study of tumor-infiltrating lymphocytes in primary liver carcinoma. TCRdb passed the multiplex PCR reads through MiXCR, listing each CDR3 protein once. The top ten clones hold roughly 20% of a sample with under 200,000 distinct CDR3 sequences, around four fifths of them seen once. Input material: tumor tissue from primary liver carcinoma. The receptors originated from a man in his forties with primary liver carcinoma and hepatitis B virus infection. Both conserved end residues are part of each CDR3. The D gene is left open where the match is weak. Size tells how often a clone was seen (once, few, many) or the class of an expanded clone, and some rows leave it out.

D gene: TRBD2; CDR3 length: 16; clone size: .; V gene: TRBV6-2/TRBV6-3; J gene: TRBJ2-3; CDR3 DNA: TGTGCCAGCAGTTACCTAGAGGGAGGGGCGACAGATACGCAGTATTTT; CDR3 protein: CASSYLEGGATDTQYF
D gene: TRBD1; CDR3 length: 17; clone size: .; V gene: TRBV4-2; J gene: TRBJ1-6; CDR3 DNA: TGTGCCAGCAGCCAACCAGAAGCGGGACAGGGGATTTCACCCCTCCACTTT; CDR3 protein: CASSQPEAGQGISPLHF
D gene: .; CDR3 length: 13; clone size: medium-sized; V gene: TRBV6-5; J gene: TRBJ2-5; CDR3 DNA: TGTGCCAGCAGTTACCCGGGGGCGGAGACCCAGTACTTC; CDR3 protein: CASSYPGAETQYF
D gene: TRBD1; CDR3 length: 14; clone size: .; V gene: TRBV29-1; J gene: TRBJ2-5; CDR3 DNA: TGCAGCATTGCTTTCGGGACAGGGGAAGAGACCCAGTACTTC; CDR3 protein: CSIAFGTGEETQYF
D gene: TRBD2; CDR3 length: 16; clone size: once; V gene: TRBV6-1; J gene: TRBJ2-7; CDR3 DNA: TGTACCAGCAGTGAAGAGGGACTAGTGGGAGGCTACGAGCAGTACTTC; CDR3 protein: CTSSEEGLVGGYEQYF
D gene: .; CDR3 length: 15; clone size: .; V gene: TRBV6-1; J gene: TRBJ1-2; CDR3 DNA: TGTGCCAGCACTGTCACAGGGAACGCTAACTATGGTTACACCTTC; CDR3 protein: CASTVTGNANYGYTF
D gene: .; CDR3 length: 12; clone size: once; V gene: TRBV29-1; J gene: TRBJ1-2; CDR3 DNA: TGCAGCGTCGATCCAGGGCCGTTTGGCTACACCTTC; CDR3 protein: CSVDPGPFGYTF
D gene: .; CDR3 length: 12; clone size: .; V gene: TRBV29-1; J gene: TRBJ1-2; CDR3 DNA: TGCAGTGTCATGACATGGAGGGAGGGCTGCACCTTC; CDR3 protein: CSVMTWREGCTF
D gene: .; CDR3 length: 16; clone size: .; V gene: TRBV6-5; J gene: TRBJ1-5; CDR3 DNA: TGTGCCACCAATTACTCTTGGGGGGGCAATAATCAGCCCCAGCATTTT; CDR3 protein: CATNYSWGGNNQPQHF
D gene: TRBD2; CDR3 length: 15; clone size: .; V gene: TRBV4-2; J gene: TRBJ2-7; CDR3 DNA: TGTACCAGCAGCCAAGAGGCGGGGGGCTCCTACGATCAGTACTTC; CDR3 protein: CTSSQEAGGSYDQYF
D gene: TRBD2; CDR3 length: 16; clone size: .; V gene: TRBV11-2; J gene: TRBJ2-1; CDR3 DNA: TGCGCGAGCACAAGTAGCGGGAGCCTACAGAGCTATGAGCAGTTCTTC; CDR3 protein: CASTSSGSLQSYEQFF
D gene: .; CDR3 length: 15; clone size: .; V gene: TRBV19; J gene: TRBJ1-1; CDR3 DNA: TGTGCCAGTAGTACACCATCAGGCGCGAGCACTGAAGCTTTCTTT; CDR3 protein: CASSTPSGASTEAFF
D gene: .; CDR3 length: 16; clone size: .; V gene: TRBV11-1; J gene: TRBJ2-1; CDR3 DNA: TGTGACAGTAGCCCCCGTGTGGCGGACTCCTACAATGAGCAGTTCTTC; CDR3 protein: CDSSPRVADSYNEQFF
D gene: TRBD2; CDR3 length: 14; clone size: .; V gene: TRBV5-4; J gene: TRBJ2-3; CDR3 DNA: TGTGCCAGCAGCTTAGCGGGAGTCGGAAATACGCAATATTTT; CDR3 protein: CASSLAGVGNTQYF
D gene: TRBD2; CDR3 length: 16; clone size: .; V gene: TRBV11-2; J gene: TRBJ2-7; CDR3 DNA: TGTACCAGTAGCTTAGCCCCTAGCGGGGGGGGCTACGAGCAGTACTTC; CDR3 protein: CTSSLAPSGGGYEQYF
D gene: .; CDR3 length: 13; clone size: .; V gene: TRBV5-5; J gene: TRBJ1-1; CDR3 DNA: TGTACCAGCGCTCATAGGGAGAACACTGAAGCTTTCTTT; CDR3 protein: CTSAHRENTEAFF
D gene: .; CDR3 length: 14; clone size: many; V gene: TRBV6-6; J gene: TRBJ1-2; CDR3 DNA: TGTGCCAGCAGTTCACGAGGGGTTGGCTATGGCTACACCTTC; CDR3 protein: CASSSRGVGYGYTF
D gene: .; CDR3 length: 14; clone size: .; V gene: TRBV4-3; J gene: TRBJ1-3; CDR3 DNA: TGCGACAGCAGCCAAGAGAGGTATAGAAACACCATATATTTT; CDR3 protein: CDSSQERYRNTIYF
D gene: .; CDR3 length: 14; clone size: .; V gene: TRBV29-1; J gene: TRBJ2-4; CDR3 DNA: TGCAATGTCCGGGACACCCTAGCAAAAAACATTCAGTACTTC; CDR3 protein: CNVRDTLAKNIQYF
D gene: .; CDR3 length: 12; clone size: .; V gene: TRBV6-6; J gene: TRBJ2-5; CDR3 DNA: TGTGCCAGTTGCTTGACGGTAGAGACCCAGTACTTC; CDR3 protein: CASCLTVETQYF
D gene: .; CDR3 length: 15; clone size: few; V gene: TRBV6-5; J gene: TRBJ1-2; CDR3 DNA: TGTGCCAGCAGTGAAGTTGGGGGACAAGGTAGTGGCTACACCTTC; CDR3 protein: CASSEVGGQGSGYTF
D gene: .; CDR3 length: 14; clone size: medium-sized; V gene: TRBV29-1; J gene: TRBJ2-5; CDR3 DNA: TGCAGCTTTAGGACAGCATCGTTTCAAGAGACCCAGTACTTC; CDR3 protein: CSFRTASFQETQYF
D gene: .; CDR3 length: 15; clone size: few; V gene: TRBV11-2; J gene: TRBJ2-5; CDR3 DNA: TGTATCAGTAGCCCCGTCGGGCTAGTCCCAGAGACCCAGTACTTC; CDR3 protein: CISSPVGLVPETQYF
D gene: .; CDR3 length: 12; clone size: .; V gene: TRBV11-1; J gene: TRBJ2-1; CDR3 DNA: TGTGTCAGCAGTCAGATAGTGGGTAAGCAATTCTTC; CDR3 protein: CVSSQIVGKQFF
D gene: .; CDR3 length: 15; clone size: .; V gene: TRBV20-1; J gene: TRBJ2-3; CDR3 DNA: TGCAGTGCGGCCAGTCGGACCGGGCTATTCGATACGCGGTATTTT; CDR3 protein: CSAASRTGLFDTRYF
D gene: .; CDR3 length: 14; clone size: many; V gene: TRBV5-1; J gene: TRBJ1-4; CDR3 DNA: TGCGCCAGCAGTGAACAGGGTTCGCATGAAAAACTGTTTTTT; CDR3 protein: CASSEQGSHEKLFF
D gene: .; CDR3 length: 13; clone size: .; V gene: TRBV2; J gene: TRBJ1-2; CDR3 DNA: TGTGCCAGCAGTGCAATAGGGTCCTATGGCTACACCTTC; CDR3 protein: CASSAIGSYGYTF